Below are 9 T cell receptor beta chains sequenced from a single sample in a study of monozygotic twins with inflammatory bowel disease. TCRdb re-called the 5' RACE reads, yielding one record per CDR3 amino acid sequence without DNA. The sample has about 330,000 distinct CDR3 sequences. Sequencing was carried out using blood. The receptors shown here come from a human donor with ulcerative colitis or Crohn's disease, or a healthy co-twin of an affected twin (not recorded which).

The rearrangement links TRBV19 to TRBJ1-6; the D gene TCRdb calls, TRBD1, cannot be checked with no DNA. This CDR3 contains 14 residues. Per germline, CDR1 LNHDA and CDR2 SQIVND (reference sequence). CDR3 in amino acids: CATSWQGSDSPLHF.

This CDR3 is CSARRASYNEQFF. The chain couples TRBV29-1 to TRBJ2-1; TCRdb proposes TRBD2, but this gene call is untestable without DNA. CDR1 SQVTM and CDR2 ANQGSEA come from the germline V gene. The CDR3 runs to 13 residues.

The V call is TRBV20-1, the J call TRBJ1-1; without DNA, the TCRdb call of TRBD1 cannot be checked. This CDR3 is built from 12 residues. The germline CDR1 and CDR2 sequences are DFQATT and SNEGSKA (reference sequence). CDR3 region: CSAMGVNTEAFF.

V and J are TRBV29-1 and TRBJ2-1; TCRdb indicates TRBD2, and absent DNA this call remains unverified. Germline V gene lookup returns CDR1 SQVTM and CDR2 ANQGSEA. The CDR3 totals 16 residues. The CDR3 loop reads CSVEDHRLAGLNEQFF.

The V gene is TRBV28, the J gene TRBJ1-5; no DNA is available, so the TRBD1 call from TCRdb remains unchecked. Per germline, CDR1 MDHEN and CDR2 SYDVKM. CDR3 length: 14 amino acids. CDR3 sequence: CASSPPGAPGPQHF. Full variable domain (remainder filled in from reference TRBV28 and TRBJ1-5): DVKVTQSSRYLVKRTGEKVFLECVQDMDHENMFWYRQDPGLGLRLIYFSYDVKMKEKGDIPEGYSVSREKKERFSLILESASTNQTSMYLCASSPPGAPGPQHFGDGTRLSIL.

CDR3 loop: CASSYSNAGGSEKLFF. The chain joins TRBV6-5 to TRBJ1-4. Germline CDR1 reads MNHEY; CDR2 reads SVGAGI. The CDR3 consists of 16 residues.

This chain uses TRBV5-1 with TRBJ2-2; absent DNA, TCRdb's TRBD1 call cannot be checked. In germline, CDR1 is SGHRS, CDR2 YFSETQ. The CDR3 contains 16 residues. The CDR3 is CASSPGGPPNTGELFF.

The genes are TRBV29-1 and TRBJ2-5; TCRdb returns TRBD2, unconfirmable since there is no DNA. Germline values: CDR1 SQVTM, CDR2 ANQGSEA. This CDR3 comprises 13 residues. The CDR3 here is CSVDSPGRETQYF. Supplemented by reference TRBV29-1 and TRBJ2-5, the full variable domain reads SAVISQKPSRDICQRGTSLTIQCQVDSQVTMMFWYRQQPGQSLTLIATANQGSEATYESGFVIDKFPISRPNLTFSTLTVSNMSPEDSSIYLCSVDSPGRETQYFGPGTRLLVL.

Here the CDR3 reads CASSLGPTGGTVETQYF. The gene calls are TRBV5-6 and TRBJ2-5; TCRdb indicates TRBD2, and absent DNA this call remains unverified. Germline CDR1 and CDR2: SGHDT and YYEEEE. This CDR3 spans 17 amino acids.